The entry below describes one T cell receptor beta chain. The data stem from a study of Ad26.COV2.S vaccination and SARS-CoV-2 variants. On the study more broadly: Once, or twice with 56 days between doses, Ad26.COV2.S was given intramuscularly.

Per the germline V gene, CDR1 is MNHEY and CDR2 is SMNVEV (reference sequence). The CDR3 is 14 residues long. V lost 5 bases and J lost 6; bases outside the gene matches: 5. The assay was immunoSEQ multiplex PCR, and TCRdb's table has in-frame clones only and misses some. The sample lists around 450,000 clones; 90% were seen once. The treatment was: 15 to 20 received Ad26.COV2.S at low or high dose, single or two shots; roughly five received placebo; per-sample allocation not given. Sample collection was performed on day 63 after the first vaccine or placebo injection. Adults aged 18-55 years in Boston included the donor.

The source of this sequence is a person aged 18-65 years who received the Ad26.COV2.S COVID-19 vaccine or a placebo. The rearrangement uses TRBV27 and TRBJ2-2; 8 bases align to TRBD1. The source was peripheral blood, collected in a trial of Ad26.COV2.S vaccine versus placebo. CDR3 residues: CASSVQGVAGELFF. For the CDR3, the DNA is TGTGCCAGCAGTGTACAGGGGGTAGCCGGGGAGCTGTTTTTT.